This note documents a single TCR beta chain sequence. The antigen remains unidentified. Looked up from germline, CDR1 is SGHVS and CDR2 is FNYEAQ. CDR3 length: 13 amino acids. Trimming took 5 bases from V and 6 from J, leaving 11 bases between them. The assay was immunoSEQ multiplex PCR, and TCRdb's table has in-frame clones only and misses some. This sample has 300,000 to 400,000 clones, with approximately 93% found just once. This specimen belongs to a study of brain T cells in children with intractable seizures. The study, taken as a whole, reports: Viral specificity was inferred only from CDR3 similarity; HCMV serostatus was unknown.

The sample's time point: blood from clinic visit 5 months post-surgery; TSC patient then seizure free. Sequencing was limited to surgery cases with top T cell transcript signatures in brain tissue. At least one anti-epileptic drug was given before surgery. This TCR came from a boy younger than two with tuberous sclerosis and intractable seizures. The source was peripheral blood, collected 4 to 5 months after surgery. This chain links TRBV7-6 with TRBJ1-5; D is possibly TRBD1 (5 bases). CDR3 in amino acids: CASSLRGVQPQHF. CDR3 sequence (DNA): TGTGCCAGCAGCCTTAGGGGAGTTCAGCCCCAGCATTTT.